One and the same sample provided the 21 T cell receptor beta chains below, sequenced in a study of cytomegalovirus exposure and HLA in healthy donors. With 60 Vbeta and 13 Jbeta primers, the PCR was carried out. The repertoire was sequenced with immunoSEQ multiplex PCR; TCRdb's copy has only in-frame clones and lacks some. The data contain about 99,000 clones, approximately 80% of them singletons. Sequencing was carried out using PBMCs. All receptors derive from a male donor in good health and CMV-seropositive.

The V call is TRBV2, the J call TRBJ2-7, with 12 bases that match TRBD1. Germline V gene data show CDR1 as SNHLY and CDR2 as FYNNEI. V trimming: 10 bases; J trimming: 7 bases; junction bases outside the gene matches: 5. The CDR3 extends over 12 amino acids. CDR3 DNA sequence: TGTGCCAACCGGGACAGGGGGCTTGAGCAGTACTTC. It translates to CANRDRGLEQYF.

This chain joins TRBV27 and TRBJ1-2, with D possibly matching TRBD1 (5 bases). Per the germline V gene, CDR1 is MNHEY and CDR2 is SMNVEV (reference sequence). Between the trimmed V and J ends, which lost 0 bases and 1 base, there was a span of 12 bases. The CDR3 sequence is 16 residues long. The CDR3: CASSLSGQGFNYGYTF. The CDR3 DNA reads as TGTGCCAGCAGTTTATCGGGGCAGGGCTTTAACTATGGCTACACCTTC.

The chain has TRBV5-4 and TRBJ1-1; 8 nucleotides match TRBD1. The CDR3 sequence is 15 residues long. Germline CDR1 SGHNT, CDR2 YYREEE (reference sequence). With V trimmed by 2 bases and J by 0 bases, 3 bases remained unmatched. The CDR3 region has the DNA TGTGCCAGCAGCTTCCAGGGGGCGATGAACACTGAAGCTTTCTTT. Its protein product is CASSFQGAMNTEAFF.

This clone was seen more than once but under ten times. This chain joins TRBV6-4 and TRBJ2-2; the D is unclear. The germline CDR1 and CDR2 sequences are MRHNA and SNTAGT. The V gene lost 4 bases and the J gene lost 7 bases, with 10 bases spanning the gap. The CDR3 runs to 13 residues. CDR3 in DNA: TGTGCCAGCAGTGTCTTTGAGCGCGGGGAGCTGTTTTTT. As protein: CASSVFERGELFF.

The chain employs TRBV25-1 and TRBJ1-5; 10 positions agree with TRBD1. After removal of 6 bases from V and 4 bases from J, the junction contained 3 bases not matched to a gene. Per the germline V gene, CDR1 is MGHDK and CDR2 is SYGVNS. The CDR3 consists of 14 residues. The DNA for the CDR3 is TGTGCCAGCAGGGGGACAGGGGTGAATCAGCCCCAGCATTTT. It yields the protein CASRGTGVNQPQHF.

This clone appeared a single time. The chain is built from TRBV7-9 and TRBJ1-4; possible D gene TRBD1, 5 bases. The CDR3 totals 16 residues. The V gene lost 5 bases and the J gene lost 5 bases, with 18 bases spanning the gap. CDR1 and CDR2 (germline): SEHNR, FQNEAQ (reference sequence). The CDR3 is CASSLPLGRVNEKLFF. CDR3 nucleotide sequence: TGTGCCAGCAGCCTTCCTTTAGGCAGGGTAAATGAAAAACTGTTTTTT.

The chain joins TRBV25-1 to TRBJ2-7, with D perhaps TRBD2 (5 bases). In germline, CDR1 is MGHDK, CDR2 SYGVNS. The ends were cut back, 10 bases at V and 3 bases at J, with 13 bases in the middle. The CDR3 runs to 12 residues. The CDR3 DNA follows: TGTGCCACAGGAGAGGGTCGCTACGAGCAGTACTTC. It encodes CATGEGRYEQYF.

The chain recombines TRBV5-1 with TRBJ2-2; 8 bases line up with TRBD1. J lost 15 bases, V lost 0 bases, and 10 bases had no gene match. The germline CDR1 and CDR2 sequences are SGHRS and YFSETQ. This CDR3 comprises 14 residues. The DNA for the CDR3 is TGCGCCAGCAGCTTGGACAGGGGGGACCCAAGGGTGTTTTTT. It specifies CASSLDRGDPRVFF.

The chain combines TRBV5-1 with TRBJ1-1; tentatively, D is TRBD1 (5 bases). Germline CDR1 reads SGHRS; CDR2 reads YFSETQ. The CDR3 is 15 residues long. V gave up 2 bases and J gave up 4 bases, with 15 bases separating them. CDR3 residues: CASSLPGRESTEAFF. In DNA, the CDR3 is TGCGCCAGCAGCTTACCAGGGAGGGAGAGCACTGAAGCTTTCTTT.

The CDR3 coding sequence is TGCAGCGTTGAACCCAGCGGGGGGGTCCAAGAGACCCAGTACTTC. Amino acid sequence: CSVEPSGGVQETQYF. The chain combines TRBV29-1 with TRBJ2-5; 10 bases map to TRBD2. The CDR3 spans 15 residues. V shed 2 bases, J shed 1 base, and the junction held 4 bases outside the gene matches. The V gene's germline CDR1 is SQVTM and CDR2 ANQGSEA.

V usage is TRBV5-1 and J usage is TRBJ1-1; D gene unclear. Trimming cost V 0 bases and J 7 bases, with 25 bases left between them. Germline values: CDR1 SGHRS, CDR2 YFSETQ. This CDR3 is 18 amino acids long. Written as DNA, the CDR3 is TGCGCCAGCAGCTTGGCCAACACGGGCCCCCAAAGCGGAAATGAAGCTTTCTTT. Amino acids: CASSLANTGPQSGNEAFF.

The CDR3 nucleotides read TGTGCCAGCAGTTACATGAACACTGAAGCTTTCTTT. This translates into CASSYMNTEAFF. The chain is built from TRBV5-4 and TRBJ1-1; no clear D gene. In germline, CDR1 is SGHNT, CDR2 YYREEE (reference sequence). The CDR3 is 12 residues long. The V and J ends lost 5 bases and 0 bases respectively, with 5 bases between them.

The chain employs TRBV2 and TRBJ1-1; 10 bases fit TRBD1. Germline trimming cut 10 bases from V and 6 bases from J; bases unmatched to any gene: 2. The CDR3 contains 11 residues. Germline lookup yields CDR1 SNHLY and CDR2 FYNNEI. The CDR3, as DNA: TGTGCCATCGGACAGGGGGCTGAAGCTTTCTTT. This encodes CAIGQGAEAFF.

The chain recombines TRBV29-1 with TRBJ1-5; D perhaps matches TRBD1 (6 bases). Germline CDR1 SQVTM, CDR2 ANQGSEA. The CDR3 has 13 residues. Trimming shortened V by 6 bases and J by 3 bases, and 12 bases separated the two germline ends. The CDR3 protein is CSVGGRANQPQHF. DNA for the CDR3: TGCAGCGTGGGGGGGCGGGCCAATCAGCCCCAGCATTTT. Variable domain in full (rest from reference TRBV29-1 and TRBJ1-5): SAVISQKPSRDICQRGTSLTIQCQVDSQVTMMFWYRQQPGQSLTLIATANQGSEATYESGFVIDKFPISRPNLTFSTLTVSNMSPEDSSIYLCSVGGRANQPQHFGDGTRLSIL.

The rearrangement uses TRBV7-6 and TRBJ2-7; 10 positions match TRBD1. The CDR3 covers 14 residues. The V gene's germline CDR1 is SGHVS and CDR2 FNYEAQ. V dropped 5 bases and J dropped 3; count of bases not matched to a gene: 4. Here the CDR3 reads CASSAGTGDYEQYF. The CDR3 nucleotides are TGTGCCAGCAGCGCCGGGACAGGGGACTACGAGCAGTACTTC.

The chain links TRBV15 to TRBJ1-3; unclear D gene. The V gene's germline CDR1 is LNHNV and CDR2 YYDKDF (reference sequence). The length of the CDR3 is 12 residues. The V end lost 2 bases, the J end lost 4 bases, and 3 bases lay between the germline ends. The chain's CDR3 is CATSRPGNTIYF. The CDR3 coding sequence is TGTGCCACCAGCAGACCGGGAAACACCATATATTTT.

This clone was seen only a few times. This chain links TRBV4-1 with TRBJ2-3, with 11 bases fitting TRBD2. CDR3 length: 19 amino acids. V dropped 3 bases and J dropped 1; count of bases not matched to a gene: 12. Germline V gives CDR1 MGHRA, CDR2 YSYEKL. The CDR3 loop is CASSQRTSGLAGGTDTQYF. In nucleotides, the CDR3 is TGCGCCAGCAGCCAGCGGACTAGCGGGCTCGCAGGGGGCACAGATACGCAGTATTTT.

In DNA form, the CDR3 reads TGTGCCAGCAGCCGCCGGGTGAACACTGAAGCTTTCTTT. Amino acid sequence: CASSRRVNTEAFF. V is TRBV7-2 and J is TRBJ1-1; D gene uncertain. CDR3 length equals 13 residues. The germline V gene has CDR1 SGHTA and CDR2 FQGNSA. V lost 5 bases, J lost 0 bases, and 7 bases lay in between.

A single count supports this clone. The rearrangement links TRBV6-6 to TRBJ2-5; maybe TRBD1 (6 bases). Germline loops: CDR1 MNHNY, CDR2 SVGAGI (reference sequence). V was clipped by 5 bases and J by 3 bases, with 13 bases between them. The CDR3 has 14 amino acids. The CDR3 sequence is CASSPSNREETQYF. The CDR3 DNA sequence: TGTGCCAGCAGTCCGTCCAACAGGGAAGAGACCCAGTACTTC.

CDR3 nucleotide sequence: TGTGCCAGCAGAGGGGACAGGGGGCGCGACGAGCAGTACTTC. Its protein product is CASRGDRGRDEQYF. The rearrangement uses TRBV11-2 and TRBJ2-7; 12 bases are a match to TRBD1. V was clipped by 6 bases and J by 5 bases; unmatched bases: 5. Looked up from germline, CDR1 is SGHAT and CDR2 is FQNNGV. CDR3 length: 14 residues.

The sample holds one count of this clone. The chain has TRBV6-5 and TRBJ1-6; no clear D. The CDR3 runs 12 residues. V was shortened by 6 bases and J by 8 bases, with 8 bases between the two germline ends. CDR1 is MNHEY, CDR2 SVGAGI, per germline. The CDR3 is CASSPNHSPLHF. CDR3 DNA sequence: TGTGCCAGCAGCCCTAATCATTCACCCCTCCACTTT.